This TCR beta chain was sequenced for a study of beta chain features in type 1 diabetes. CDR3 size: 12 residues. Trimming shortened V by 7 bases and J by 5 bases, and 12 bases separated the two germline ends. Germline V gives CDR1 SNHLY, CDR2 FYNNEI. The whole isolated RNA underwent reverse transcription, so sequencing captured expressed TCRB transcripts. Clones were sequenced by immunoSEQ multiplex PCR, and TCRdb holds only the in-frame ones, with some missing. The table has roughly 180,000 clones, around 13% seen once. This clone was seen a handful of times. The receptor comes from a woman younger than 35 in good health. Sequencing input: central memory CD4+ T cells from blood. This chain uses TRBV2 with TRBJ2-7; tentative D call: TRBD2 (7 bases). Here the CDR3 reads CASTRGADEQYF. CDR3 bases: TGTGCCAGCACCCGGGGGGCTGACGAGCAGTACTTC.